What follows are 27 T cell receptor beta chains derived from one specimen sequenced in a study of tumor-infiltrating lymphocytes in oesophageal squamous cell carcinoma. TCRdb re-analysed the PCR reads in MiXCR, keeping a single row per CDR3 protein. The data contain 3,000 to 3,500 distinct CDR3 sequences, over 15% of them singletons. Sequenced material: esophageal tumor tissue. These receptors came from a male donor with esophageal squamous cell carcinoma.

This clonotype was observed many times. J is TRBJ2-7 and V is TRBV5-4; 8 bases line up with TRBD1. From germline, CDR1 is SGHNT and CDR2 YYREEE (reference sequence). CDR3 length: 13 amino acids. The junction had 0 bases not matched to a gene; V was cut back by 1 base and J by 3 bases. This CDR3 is CASSLTGGYEQYF. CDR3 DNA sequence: TGTGCCAGCAGCTTGACAGGGGGCTACGAGCAGTACTTC.

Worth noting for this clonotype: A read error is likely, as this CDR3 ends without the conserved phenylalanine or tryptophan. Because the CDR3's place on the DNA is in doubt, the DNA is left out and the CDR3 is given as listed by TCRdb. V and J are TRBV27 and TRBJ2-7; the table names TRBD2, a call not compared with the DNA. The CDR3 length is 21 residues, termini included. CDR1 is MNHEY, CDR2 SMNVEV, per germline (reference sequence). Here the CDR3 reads CASSTTPRVVATRYYGYTFGS.

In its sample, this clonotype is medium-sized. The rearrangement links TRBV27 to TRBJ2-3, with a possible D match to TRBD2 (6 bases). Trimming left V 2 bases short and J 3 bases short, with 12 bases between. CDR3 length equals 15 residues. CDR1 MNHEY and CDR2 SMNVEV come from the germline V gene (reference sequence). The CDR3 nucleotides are TGTGCCAGCAGTTTAGGGGTTAGCGGAACAGATACGCAGTATTTT. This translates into CASSLGVSGTDTQYF.

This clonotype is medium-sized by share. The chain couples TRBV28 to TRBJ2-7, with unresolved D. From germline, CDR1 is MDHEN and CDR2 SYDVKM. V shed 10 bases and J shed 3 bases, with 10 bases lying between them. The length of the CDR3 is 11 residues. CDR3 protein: CATQVDYEQYF. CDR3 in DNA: TGTGCCACCCAGGTGGACTACGAGCAGTACTTC.

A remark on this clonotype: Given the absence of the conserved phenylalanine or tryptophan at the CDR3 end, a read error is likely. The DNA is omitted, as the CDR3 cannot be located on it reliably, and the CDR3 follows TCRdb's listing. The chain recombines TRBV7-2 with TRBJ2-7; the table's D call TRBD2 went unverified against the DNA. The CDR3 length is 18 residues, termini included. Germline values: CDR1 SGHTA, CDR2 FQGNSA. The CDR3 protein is CASSSRTSGSQETQYFGS.

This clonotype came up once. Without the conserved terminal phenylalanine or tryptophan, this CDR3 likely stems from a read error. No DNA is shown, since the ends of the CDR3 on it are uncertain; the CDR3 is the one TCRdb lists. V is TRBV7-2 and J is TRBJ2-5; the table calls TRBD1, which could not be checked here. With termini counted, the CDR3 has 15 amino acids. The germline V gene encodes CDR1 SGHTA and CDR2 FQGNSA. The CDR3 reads CASSWDPSAAQFFGS.

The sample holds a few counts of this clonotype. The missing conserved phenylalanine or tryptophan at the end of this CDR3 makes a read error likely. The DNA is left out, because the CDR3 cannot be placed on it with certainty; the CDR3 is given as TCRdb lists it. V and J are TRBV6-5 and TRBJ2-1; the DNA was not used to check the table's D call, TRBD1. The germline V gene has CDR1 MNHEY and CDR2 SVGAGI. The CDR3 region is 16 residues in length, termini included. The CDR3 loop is CASSYSTGGSPLHFGN.

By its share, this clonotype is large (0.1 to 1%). The CDR3: CASSFSAGNTEAFF. The CDR3 DNA reads as TGTGCCAGCAGTTTTTCGGCAGGGAACACTGAAGCTTTCTTT. The chain combines TRBV12-3 or TRBV12-4 with TRBJ1-1; D gene ambiguous. The CDR3 length is 14 residues. Trimming removed 3 bases from V and 1 base from J, with 9 bases in between.

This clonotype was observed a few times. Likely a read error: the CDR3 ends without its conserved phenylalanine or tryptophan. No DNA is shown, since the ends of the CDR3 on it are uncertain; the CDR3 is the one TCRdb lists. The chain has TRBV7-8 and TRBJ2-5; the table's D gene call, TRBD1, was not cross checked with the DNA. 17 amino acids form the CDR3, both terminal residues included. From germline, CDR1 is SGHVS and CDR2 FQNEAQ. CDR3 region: CASSQGHAALDGYTFGS.

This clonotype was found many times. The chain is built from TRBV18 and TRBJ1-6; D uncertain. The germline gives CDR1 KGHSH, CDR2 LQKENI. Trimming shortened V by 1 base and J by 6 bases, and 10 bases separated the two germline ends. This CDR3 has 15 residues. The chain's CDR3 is CASSPRGSGNSPLHF. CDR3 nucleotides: TGTGCCAGCTCACCACGAGGTTCGGGTAATTCACCCCTCCACTTT.

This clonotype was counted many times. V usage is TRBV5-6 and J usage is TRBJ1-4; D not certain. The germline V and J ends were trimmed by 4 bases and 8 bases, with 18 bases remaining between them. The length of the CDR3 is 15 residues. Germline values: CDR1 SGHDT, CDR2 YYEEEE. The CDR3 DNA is TGTGCCAGCAGCCTCAACCTAGGCCTCCGGGAAAAACTGTTTTTT. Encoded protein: CASSLNLGLREKLFF.

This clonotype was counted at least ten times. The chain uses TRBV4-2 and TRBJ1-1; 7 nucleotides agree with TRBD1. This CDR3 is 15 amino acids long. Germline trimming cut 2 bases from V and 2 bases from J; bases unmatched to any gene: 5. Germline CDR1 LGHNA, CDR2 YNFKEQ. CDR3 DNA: TGTGCCAGCAGCCAACCAACAGGGGTAAACACTGAAGCTTTCTTT. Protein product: CASSQPTGVNTEAFF.

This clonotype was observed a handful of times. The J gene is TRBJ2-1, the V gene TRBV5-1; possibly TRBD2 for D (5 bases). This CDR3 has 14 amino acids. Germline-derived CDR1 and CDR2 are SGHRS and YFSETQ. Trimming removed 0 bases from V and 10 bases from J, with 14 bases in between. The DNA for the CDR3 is TGCGCCAGCAGCTTGGGCGGGTCCTCGGGGGAGCAGTTCTTC. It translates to CASSLGGSSGEQFF.

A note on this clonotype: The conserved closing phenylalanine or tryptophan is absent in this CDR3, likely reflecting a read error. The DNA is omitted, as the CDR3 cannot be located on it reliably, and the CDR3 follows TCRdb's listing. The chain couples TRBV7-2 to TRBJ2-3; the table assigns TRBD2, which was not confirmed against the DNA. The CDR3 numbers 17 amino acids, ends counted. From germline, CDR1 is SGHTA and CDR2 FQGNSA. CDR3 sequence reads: CASSRTSGESYEQYFGP.

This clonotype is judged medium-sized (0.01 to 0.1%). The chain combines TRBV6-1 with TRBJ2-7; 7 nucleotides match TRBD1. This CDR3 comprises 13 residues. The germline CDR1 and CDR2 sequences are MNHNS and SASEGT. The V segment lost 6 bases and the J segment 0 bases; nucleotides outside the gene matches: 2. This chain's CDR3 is CASRGDSSYEQYF. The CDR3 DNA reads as TGTGCCAGCAGAGGGGACAGCTCCTACGAGCAGTACTTC.

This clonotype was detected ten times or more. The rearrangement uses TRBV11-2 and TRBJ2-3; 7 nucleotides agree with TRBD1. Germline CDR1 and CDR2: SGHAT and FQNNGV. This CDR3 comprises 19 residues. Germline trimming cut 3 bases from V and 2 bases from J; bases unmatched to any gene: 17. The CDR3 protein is CASSFSPVNWGQHTDTQYF. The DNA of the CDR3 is TGTGCCAGCAGCTTTTCGCCGGTTAATTGGGGACAGCACACAGATACGCAGTATTTT.

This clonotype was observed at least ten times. CDR3 coding DNA: TGTGCCAGCAGTGAAGGCTCAGGGCTTAATCAGCCCCAGCATTTT. As protein: CASSEGSGLNQPQHF. This sequence joins TRBV6-1 and TRBJ1-5, with D perhaps matching TRBD1 (5 bases). V was shortened by 1 base and J by 4 bases, with 11 bases between the two germline ends. This CDR3 has 15 residues. Germline CDR1 MNHNS, CDR2 SASEGT.

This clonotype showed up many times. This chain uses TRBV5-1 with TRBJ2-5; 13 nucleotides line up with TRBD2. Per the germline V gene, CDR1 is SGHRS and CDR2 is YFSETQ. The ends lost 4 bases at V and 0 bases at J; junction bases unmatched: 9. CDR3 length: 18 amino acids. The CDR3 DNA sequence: TGCGCCAGCAGCACCGGACTAGCGGGGGCTCGACACCAAGAGACCCAGTACTTC. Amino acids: CASSTGLAGARHQETQYF.

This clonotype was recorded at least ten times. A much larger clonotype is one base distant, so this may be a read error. CDR3 sequence: CATGPSSYEQFF. CDR3 bases: TGTGCCACAGGCCCTTCCTCCTACGAGCAGTTCTTC. The chain combines TRBV28 with TRBJ2-1; unclear D gene. Germline assignment: CDR1 MDHEN and CDR2 SYDVKM. This CDR3 contains 12 residues. V was pared by 10 bases and J by 10 bases, with 17 bases between.

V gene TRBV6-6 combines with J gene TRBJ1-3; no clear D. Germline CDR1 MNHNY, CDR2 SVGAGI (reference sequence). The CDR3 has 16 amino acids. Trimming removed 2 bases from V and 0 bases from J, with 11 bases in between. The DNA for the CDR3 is TGTGCCAGCAGTTACGGCGGAACGAGCTCTGGAAACACCATATATTTT. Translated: CASSYGGTSSGNTIYF.

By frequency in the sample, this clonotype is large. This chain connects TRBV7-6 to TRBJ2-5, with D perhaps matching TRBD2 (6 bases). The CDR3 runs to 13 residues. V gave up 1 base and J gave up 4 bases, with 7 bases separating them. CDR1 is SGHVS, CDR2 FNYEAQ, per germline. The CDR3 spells CASSLVGGETQYF. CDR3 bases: TGTGCCAGCAGCTTAGTCGGGGGAGAGACCCAGTACTTC.

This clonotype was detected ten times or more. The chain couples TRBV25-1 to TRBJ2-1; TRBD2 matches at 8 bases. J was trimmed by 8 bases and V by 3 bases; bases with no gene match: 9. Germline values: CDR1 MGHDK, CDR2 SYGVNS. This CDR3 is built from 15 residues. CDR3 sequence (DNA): TGTGCCAGCAGTGACGCCACTAGCGGTAAAGATGAGCAGTTCTTC. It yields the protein CASSDATSGKDEQFF.

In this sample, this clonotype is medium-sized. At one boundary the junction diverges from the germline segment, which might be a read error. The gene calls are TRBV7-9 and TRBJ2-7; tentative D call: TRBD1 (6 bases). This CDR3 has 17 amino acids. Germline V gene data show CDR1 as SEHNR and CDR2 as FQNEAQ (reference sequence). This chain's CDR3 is CASSGGGSRRYNSPLHF. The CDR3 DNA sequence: TGTGCCAGCAGCGGTGGGGGCAGCAGGAGGTATAATTCACCCCTCCACTTC.

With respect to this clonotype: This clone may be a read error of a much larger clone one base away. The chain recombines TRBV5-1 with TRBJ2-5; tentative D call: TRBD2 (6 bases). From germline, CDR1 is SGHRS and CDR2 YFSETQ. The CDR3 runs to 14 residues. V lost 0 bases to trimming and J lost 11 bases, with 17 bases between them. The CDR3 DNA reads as TGCGCCAGCAGCTTGGAAGGGGCGGGGAATGAGCAGTACTTC. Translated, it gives CASSLEGAGNEQYF.

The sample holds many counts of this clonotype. The CDR3 DNA sequence: TGTGCCAGCAGTGAAGAGTTGGCGGGGGGCCCCTACGAGCAGTACTTC. It is translated as CASSEELAGGPYEQYF. This chain joins TRBV2 and TRBJ2-7, with TRBD2 identical over 8 bases. V was clipped by 1 base and J by 2 bases; unmatched bases: 7. CDR3 length equals 16 residues. In germline, CDR1 is SNHLY, CDR2 FYNNEI.

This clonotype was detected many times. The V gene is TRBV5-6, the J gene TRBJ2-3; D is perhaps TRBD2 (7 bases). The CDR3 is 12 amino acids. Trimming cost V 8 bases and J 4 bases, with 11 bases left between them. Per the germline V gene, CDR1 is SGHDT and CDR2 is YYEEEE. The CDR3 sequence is CASRGGSDTQYF. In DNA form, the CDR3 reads TGTGCCAGTAGGGGGGGATCAGATACGCAGTATTTT.

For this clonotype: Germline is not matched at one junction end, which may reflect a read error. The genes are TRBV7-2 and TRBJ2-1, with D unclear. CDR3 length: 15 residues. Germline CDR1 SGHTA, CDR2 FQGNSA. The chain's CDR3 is CASRVGSSSYKEQFF. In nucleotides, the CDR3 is TGTGCCAGCCGCGTAGGGTCCAGCTCCTACAAGGAGCAGTTCTTC.